Sequencing of this T cell receptor (beta chain) was carried out in a study of T-cell reconstitution after alpha-beta-depleted transplantation in children. General study points: Reportedly, roughly two months post-transplant, alpha-beta T cells arose from several hundred expanded graft clones. Most T-cell counts and diversity one year after the transplant came from T cells that were newly produced. Where some patients showed high TCRbeta diversity at day 60, it came from recipient T cells and thymic progenitors that had survived.

This clonotype has a count of ten or more. The antigen is undetermined. Per the germline V gene, CDR1 is DFQATT and CDR2 is SNEGSKA (reference sequence). The length of the CDR3 is 14 residues. Trimming pared 3 bases from V and 1 base from J, leaving 11 bases between. Construction of the TCRbeta library involved unique molecular identifiers. TCRdb recomputed calls from the PCR reads with MiXCR, one row per CDR3 protein. This sample has fewer than 250,000 distinct CDR3 sequences, with approximately 17% found just once. The sample in question was PBMCs, mostly from graft donor cells, obtained 360 days after TCRalphabeta/CD19-depleted stem cell transplant. J is TRBJ2-3 and V is TRBV20-1; D call uncertain. This clonotype originated in a male patient aged 2-15 years who had a stem cell transplant for acute lymphoblastic leukemia, so the T cells may come from the graft donor. CDR3 sequence: CSASGGFRTDTQYF. Written as DNA, the CDR3 is TGCAGTGCTAGTGGCGGCTTCCGCACAGATACGCAGTATTTT.